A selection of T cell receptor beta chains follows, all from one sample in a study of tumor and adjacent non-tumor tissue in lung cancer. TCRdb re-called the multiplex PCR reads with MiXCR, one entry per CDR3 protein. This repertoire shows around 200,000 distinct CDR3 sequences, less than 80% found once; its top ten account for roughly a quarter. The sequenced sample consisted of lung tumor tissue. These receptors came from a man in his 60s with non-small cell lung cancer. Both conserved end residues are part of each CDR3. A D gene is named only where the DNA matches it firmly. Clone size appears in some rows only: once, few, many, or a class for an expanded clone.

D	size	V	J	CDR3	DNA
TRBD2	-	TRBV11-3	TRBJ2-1	CARSKSLPRLAGGPEQFF	TGTGCCAGGAGCAAGTCTTTACCGAGACTAGCGGGAGGCCCTGAGCAGTTCTTC
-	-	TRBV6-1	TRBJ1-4	CVSREEKLFF	TGTGTCAGCAGGGAAGAAAAACTGTTTTTT
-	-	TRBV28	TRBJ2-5	CAGGYKGGKTQYF	TGTGCCGGGGGCTACAAAGGAGGAAAGACCCAGTACTTC
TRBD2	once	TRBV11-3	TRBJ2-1	CASSLTSGTRSEQFF	TGTGCCAGCAGCCTCACTAGCGGGACAAGGAGTGAACAGTTCTTC
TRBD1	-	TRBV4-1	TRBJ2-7	CASSQLGTGSDEQYF	TGCGCCAGCAGCCAACTGGGGACAGGGAGCGACGAGCAGTACTTC
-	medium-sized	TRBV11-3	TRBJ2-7	CASSFNRARGSEQYF	TGTGCCAGCAGCTTTAATAGGGCTAGGGGATCCGAGCAGTACTTC
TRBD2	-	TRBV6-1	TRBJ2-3	CGSCEASGGGQDTQYF	TGTGGCAGCTGTGAAGCGTCGGGAGGAGGGCAGGATACGCAGTATTTT
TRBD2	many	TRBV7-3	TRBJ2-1	CASSLTSGRRNEQFF	TGTGCCAGCAGCTTAACGAGCGGGAGAAGGAATGAGCAGTTCTTC
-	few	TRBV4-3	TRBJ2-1	CASIQDGFPSSYNEQLF	TGCGCCAGCATCCAAGATGGATTTCCGAGCTCCTACAATGAGCAGTTATTC
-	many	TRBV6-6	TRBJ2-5	CASRRGETQYF	TGTGCCAGCAGACGGGGAGAGACCCAGTACTTC
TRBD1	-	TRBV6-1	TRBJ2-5	CASNEGGYRGETQYF	TGTGCCAGCAATGAAGGGGGATACAGGGGTGAGACCCAGTACTTC
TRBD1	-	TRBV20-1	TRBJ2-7	CSARQGVRNAGSYEQYF	TGCAGTGCTAGGCAGGGGGTTCGTAACGCCGGCTCTTACGAGCAGTACTTC
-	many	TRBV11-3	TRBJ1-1	CASSLLSEAFF	TGTGCCAGCAGCTTACTCTCTGAAGCTTTCTTT
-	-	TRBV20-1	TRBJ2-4	CSARSPLGSKDAKNIQYF	TGCAGTGCTAGATCACCCCTGGGGAGCAAGGATGCCAAAAACATTCAGTACTTC